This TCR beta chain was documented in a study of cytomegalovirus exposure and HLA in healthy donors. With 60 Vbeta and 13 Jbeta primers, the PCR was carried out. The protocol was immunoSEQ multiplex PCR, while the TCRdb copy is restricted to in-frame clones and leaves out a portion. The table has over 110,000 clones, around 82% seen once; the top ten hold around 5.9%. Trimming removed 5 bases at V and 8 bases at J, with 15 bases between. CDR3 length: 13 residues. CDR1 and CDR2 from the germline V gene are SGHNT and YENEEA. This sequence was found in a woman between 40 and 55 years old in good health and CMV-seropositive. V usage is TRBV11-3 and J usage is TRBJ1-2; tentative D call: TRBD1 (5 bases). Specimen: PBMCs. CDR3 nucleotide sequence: TGTGCCAGCAGCATCGGGGGAGTCTGGGGCTACACCTTC. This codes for CASSIGGVWGYTF. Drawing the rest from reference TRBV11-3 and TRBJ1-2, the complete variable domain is EAGVVQSPRYKIIEKKQPVAFWCNPISGHNTLYWYLQNLGQGPELLIRYENEEAVDDSQLPKDRFSAERLKGVDSTLKIQPAELGDSAVYLCASSIGGVWGYTFGSGTRLTVV.